Listed below are T cell receptor beta chains from one sample, sequenced in a study of CD8 T cells in ankylosing spondylitis. MiXCR was run by TCRdb on the 5' RACE reads, yielding one entry per CDR3 protein. Among 200,000 or so distinct CDR3 sequences, approximately 13% were seen once, and the ten largest hold about 10%. Sequenced input: blood, either unsorted or a sorted T cell fraction (not recorded which). The receptors here all came from a female donor with ankylosing spondylitis or in good health (not recorded which). Both conserved end residues are part of each CDR3. The D gene is left open where the match is weak. Some rows have no size entry. The others give once, few or many, or a class for an expanded clone.

j_gene	d_gene	abundance	v_gene	CDR3nt	CDR3aa
TRBJ1-1	.	.	TRBV20-1	TGCAGTGCTAGTATCCTGAACGTTGAAGCTTTCTTT	CSASILNVEAFF
TRBJ2-1	.	few	TRBV6-1	TGTGCCAGCATGATCGGCCCTAACTCCTACAATGAGCAGTTCTTC	CASMIGPNSYNEQFF
TRBJ2-1	TRBD2	.	TRBV7-3	TGTGCCAGCAGTGGGACTAGCGGACCATTATTCAATGAGCAGTTCTTC	CASSGTSGPLFNEQFF
TRBJ2-4	TRBD2	many	TRBV7-8	TGTGCCAGCAGCTCCACTAGCGGGGACATTCAGTACTTC	CASSSTSGDIQYF
TRBJ2-5	.	many	TRBV12-3/TRBV12-4	TGTGCCAGCAGTTTTCTAGCAGAAGAGACCCAGTACTTC	CASSFLAEETQYF
TRBJ2-3	.	.	TRBV7-3	TGTGCCAGCAGCTCGTCCTATGGGGATTCGTCGCAGTATTTT	CASSSSYGDSSQYF
TRBJ1-1	.	many	TRBV29-1	TGCAGCGTTGACCTCAGGGGTGAAGCTTTCTTT	CSVDLRGEAFF
TRBJ1-5	.	many	TRBV29-1	TGCAGCGTTGACTTGGGGGGCGGTCAGCCCCAGCATTTT	CSVDLGGGQPQHF
TRBJ1-1	.	many	TRBV6-5	TGTGCCAGCAGACTCGCCTGGGGGAACACTGAAGCTTTCTTT	CASRLAWGNTEAFF
TRBJ2-1	TRBD2	few	TRBV20-1	TGCAGTGCAAAACTAGCGGCCTCCTACAATGAGCAGTTCTTC	CSAKLAASYNEQFF
TRBJ2-2	TRBD2	.	TRBV7-2	TGTGCCAGCAGCCCTCAAGGGACTACCCCCGGGGAGCTGTTTTTT	CASSPQGTTPGELFF
TRBJ1-2	.	many	TRBV12-3/TRBV12-4	TGTGCCAGCAGTCCCGGGACATCTGGGGTGTATGGCTACACCTTC	CASSPGTSGVYGYTF
TRBJ2-1	TRBD2	many	TRBV5-1	TGCGCCAGCAGCTTGTTTTCCCCGACTAGCGGGATAGGCAATGAGCAGTTCTTC	CASSLFSPTSGIGNEQFF
TRBJ2-1	TRBD2	many	TRBV12-3/TRBV12-4	TGTGCCAGCAGGCTACTAGCGGGAGGGCCGGGGAATGAGCAGTTCTTC	CASRLLAGGPGNEQFF
TRBJ2-3	.	many	TRBV12-3/TRBV12-4	TGTGCCAGCAGTTTAGAGGACCGGACAGAAGCAGATACGCAGTATTTT	CASSLEDRTEADTQYF
TRBJ1-2	.	many	TRBV11-2	TGTGCCAGCAACCCCGGACAGTCGGAGGCTGGCTACACCTTC	CASNPGQSEAGYTF
TRBJ2-7	.	.	TRBV7-9	TGTACCAGCAGCCTCGGGTACGAGCAGTACTTC	CTSSLGYEQYF
TRBJ2-7	TRBD2	few	TRBV5-1	TGCGCCAGCAGCTTGGCGGGAGGGCCGCGGGAGCAGTACTTC	CASSLAGGPREQYF
TRBJ2-3	TRBD2	.	TRBV2	TGTGCCAGCCAACTAGCGGGAGGGACAGATACGCAGTATTTT	CASQLAGGTDTQYF
TRBJ1-2	.	many	TRBV6-1	TGTGCCAGCACCCTCGGTGGACCTTATGGCTACACCTTC	CASTLGGPYGYTF
TRBJ2-4	.	many	TRBV7-9	TGTGCCAGCAGCTTAGTCAGTTCGGCCAAAAACATTCAGTACTTC	CASSLVSSAKNIQYF
TRBJ1-5	.	.	TRBV12-3/TRBV12-4	TGTGCCAGCAGTCAGATTAATCAGCCCCAGCATTTT	CASSQINQPQHF
TRBJ2-3	.	few	TRBV6-1	TGTGCCAGCAGAGGGGGTTTGCCAGATACGCAGTATTTT	CASRGGLPDTQYF
TRBJ2-1	TRBD1	few	TRBV20-1	TGCAGTGCTAGAGACCCGGGACAGGGGAACAATGAGCAGTTCTTC	CSARDPGQGNNEQFF
TRBJ2-7	.	few	TRBV12-3/TRBV12-4	TGTGCCAGCAGCGTTACAGGGTCGGCACAGTACTTC	CASSVTGSAQYF
TRBJ1-4	.	many	TRBV2	TGTGCCAGCAGTGAAGAGAGTGAAAAACTGTTTTTT	CASSEESEKLFF
TRBJ1-1	.	.	TRBV11-2	TGTGCCAGCAGCTTAGTCTATGGCACTGAAGCTTTCTTT	CASSLVYGTEAFF
TRBJ2-7	.	many	TRBV9	TGTGCCAGCAGCGTAGCGGGGATCTCCTACGAGCAGTACTTC	CASSVAGISYEQYF
TRBJ1-4	TRBD1	many	TRBV12-3/TRBV12-4	TGTGCCAGCAGACGTACAGGGGCGGATGAAAAACTGTTTTTT	CASRRTGADEKLFF
TRBJ1-1	TRBD1	many	TRBV12-3/TRBV12-4	TGTGCCAGCAGTCCGGGACAGGGTATCACTGAAGCTTTCTTT	CASSPGQGITEAFF
TRBJ2-3	TRBD2	many	TRBV5-6	TGTGCCAGCAGCCCGCAGACTAGCGGGATGTATACGCAGTATTTT	CASSPQTSGMYTQYF
TRBJ1-1	.	many	TRBV7-8	TGTGCCACTGGGCAGGCGGGTCCCACTGAAGCTTTCTTT	CATGQAGPTEAFF
TRBJ2-5	TRBD2	many	TRBV20-1	TGCAGTGCTAGACATAGCGGGATCCAAGAGACCCAGTACTTC	CSARHSGIQETQYF
TRBJ1-2	.	.	TRBV19	TGTGCCAGTAGTATAGCGGCAGCTAGCTATGGCTACACCTTC	CASSIAAASYGYTF
TRBJ2-7	.	many	TRBV9	TGTGCCAGCAGCCCGAGGCACTCGGGTTACGAGCAGTACTTC	CASSPRHSGYEQYF
TRBJ1-5	.	once	TRBV27	TGTACCAGCAGAAGAGAGGGCTATAGCAATCAGCCCCAGCATTTT	CTSRREGYSNQPQHF
TRBJ2-1	.	few	TRBV10-3	TGTGCCATCCAATCCCAGAGCTCCTACAATGAGCAGTTCTTC	CAIQSQSSYNEQFF